Sequencing of this T cell receptor (beta chain) was carried out in a study of CD8 T cells in Susac syndrome. RNA was extracted with the RNeasy kit, and a quantity of roughly 0.45 to 1 ug was reverse transcribed using random hexamers. In TCRdb, the immunoSEQ multiplex PCR reads were re-called with MiXCR into one record per CDR3 protein. The table has 250,000 to 350,000 distinct CDR3 sequences, around 90% seen once. The CDR3 sequence is 15 residues long. Trimming pared 3 bases from V and 6 bases from J, leaving 14 bases between. From germline, CDR1 is KGHSH and CDR2 LQKENI. The gene calls are TRBV18 and TRBJ2-2; tentatively, D is TRBD2 (6 bases). This clonotype was obtained from a human donor with multiple sclerosis. The sequenced material came from CD4+ T cells from PBMCs. The CDR3 sequence is CASSPTGLYAGELFF. In nucleotides, the CDR3 is TGTGCCAGCTCACCGACGGGACTTTACGCCGGGGAGCTGTTTTTT.